The 11 T cell receptor beta chains in this list originate from one sample, sequenced in a study of blood T cell repertoires in COVID-19 (TCRdb year 2020). To prepare the library, the immunoSEQ multiplex PCR assay was applied. Entries here come from immuneACCESS through TCRdb and include only in-frame sequences with V and J called. Some clones fail to appear in such tables; in the studies checked, an unresolved V gene covers under half of the shortfall, and the cause of the remainder is unknown. This sample comprises more than 150,000 clones, roughly 90% of them detected only once. Of the sample, approximately 2.9% falls within the top ten clones. The specimen sequenced was peripheral blood. Every receptor here comes from a man aged 55-75 years with acute or convalescent COVID-19.

This chain joins TRBV14 and TRBJ2-7, with TRBD1 as a possible D gene (5 bases). Germline lookup yields CDR1 SGHDN and CDR2 FVKESK. The CDR3 covers 13 residues. The V and J ends lost 4 bases and 6 bases respectively, with 13 bases between them. The CDR3 nucleotides read TGTGCCAGCAGCCCTTGGGGCGCCTCCGAGCAGTACTTC. This encodes CASSPWGASEQYF.

This chain connects TRBV12-3 or TRBV12-4 to TRBJ1-5, with D unresolved. V shed 5 bases and J shed 3 bases, with 5 bases lying between them. The CDR3 is made up of 12 amino acids. The CDR3 reads CASSPLNQPQHF. The DNA of the CDR3 is TGTGCCAGCAGTCCACTCAATCAGCCCCAGCATTTT.

This chain uses TRBV3-1 (or the pseudogene TRBV3-2) with TRBJ1-3; possible D gene TRBD1, 6 bases. This CDR3 spans 14 amino acids. Germline lookup yields CDR1 LGHDT and CDR2 YNNKEL (reference sequence). Trimming removed 3 bases from V and 4 bases from J, with 10 bases in between. This CDR3 reads CASSQGAWGNTIYF. CDR3 nucleotide sequence: TGTGCCAGCAGCCAGGGGGCTTGGGGAAACACCATATATTTT.

V is TRBV15 and J is TRBJ1-2, with D possibly matching TRBD1 (5 bases). The CDR3 extends over 15 amino acids. Germline CDR1 is LNHNV and CDR2 is YYDKDF (reference sequence). Trimming removed 3 bases from V and 5 bases from J, with 16 bases in between. CDR3 protein: CATSRRGGIGYGYTF. The CDR3 nucleotides read TGTGCCACCAGCAGGCGGGGGGGTATTGGGTATGGCTACACCTTC.

V usage is TRBV7-9 and J usage is TRBJ2-1, with D possibly being TRBD2 (6 bases). Germline V gives CDR1 SEHNR, CDR2 FQNEAQ (reference sequence). The CDR3 totals 16 residues. The ends were cut back, 5 bases at V and 4 bases at J, with 18 bases in the middle. The DNA of the CDR3 is TGTGCCAGCAGCCCGGGGGACTCTATGGGTTACAATGAGCAGTTCTTC. This translates into CASSPGDSMGYNEQFF.

Details on this clone: Other DNA variants within this sample encode the same CDR3. The chain couples TRBV5-1 to TRBJ2-7; the D is unclear. The V and J ends lost 0 bases and 2 bases respectively, with 6 bases between them. CDR1 is SGHRS, CDR2 YFSETQ, per germline. This CDR3 region has 13 residues. The CDR3 loop is CASSLDRAYEQYF. CDR3 DNA: TGCGCCAGCAGCTTGGACAGAGCCTACGAGCAGTACTTC.

The chain couples TRBV6-6 to TRBJ2-7; the match to TRBD1 covers 8 bases. The CDR3 is 13 residues long. Germline loops: CDR1 MNHNY, CDR2 SVGAGI (reference sequence). The V segment lost 10 bases and the J segment 3 bases; nucleotides outside the gene matches: 8. CDR3 in amino acids: CAIQGVSLYEQYF. The CDR3 DNA follows: TGTGCCATACAGGGGGTGAGCCTCTACGAGCAGTACTTC.

The chain uses TRBV7-9 and TRBJ2-7; 13 bases match TRBD2. Germline V gene sequence: CDR1 SEHNR, CDR2 FQNEAQ (reference sequence). CDR3 length: 18 residues. The J segment lost 0 bases and the V segment lost 5 bases, leaving 10 bases of the junction unmatched. CDR3 sequence reads: CASSGVGLAGAGSYEQYF. The CDR3 DNA follows: TGTGCCAGCAGCGGGGTAGGACTAGCGGGGGCTGGCTCCTACGAGCAGTACTTC. Full variable domain (outside the CDR3, taken from reference TRBV7-9 and TRBJ2-7): DTGVSQNPRHKITKRGQNVTFRCDPISEHNRLYWYRQTLGQGPEFLTYFQNEAQLEKSRLLSDRFSAERPKGSFSTLEIQRTEQGDSAMYLCASSGVGLAGAGSYEQYFGPGTRLTVT.

The chain couples TRBV2 to TRBJ2-2; 9 bases are shared with TRBD2. CDR3 size: 17 residues. The J segment lost 5 bases and the V segment lost 2 bases, leaving 9 bases of the junction unmatched. Germline V gene data show CDR1 as SNHLY and CDR2 as FYNNEI. The CDR3 reads CASSETPSGGRTGELFF. CDR3 coding DNA: TGTGCCAGCAGTGAAACGCCCAGCGGGGGGCGGACCGGGGAGCTGTTTTTT.

The rearrangement links TRBV5-4 to TRBJ1-4, with 8 nucleotides matching TRBD1. The V gene end was trimmed by 3 bases and the J gene end by 6 bases; junction bases not matched to a gene: 7. Germline lookup yields CDR1 SGHNT and CDR2 YYREEE (reference sequence). This CDR3 has 15 amino acids. The CDR3 sequence: CASSSQGALDEKLFF. As DNA, the CDR3 is TGTGCCAGCAGCTCCCAGGGGGCTTTGGATGAAAAACTGTTTTTT.

This clone was picked up one time. J is TRBJ2-2 and V is TRBV3-1 (or the pseudogene TRBV3-2); 8 bases match TRBD2. V lost 4 bases, J lost 1 base, and 5 bases stayed unmatched. The CDR3 is 16 amino acids. Germline V gene sequence: CDR1 LGHDT, CDR2 YNNKEL (reference sequence). The CDR3 coding sequence is TGTGCCAGCAGCCGCGCGGGGGGCAGGAACACCGGGGAGCTGTTTTTT. Its protein product is CASSRAGGRNTGELFF.